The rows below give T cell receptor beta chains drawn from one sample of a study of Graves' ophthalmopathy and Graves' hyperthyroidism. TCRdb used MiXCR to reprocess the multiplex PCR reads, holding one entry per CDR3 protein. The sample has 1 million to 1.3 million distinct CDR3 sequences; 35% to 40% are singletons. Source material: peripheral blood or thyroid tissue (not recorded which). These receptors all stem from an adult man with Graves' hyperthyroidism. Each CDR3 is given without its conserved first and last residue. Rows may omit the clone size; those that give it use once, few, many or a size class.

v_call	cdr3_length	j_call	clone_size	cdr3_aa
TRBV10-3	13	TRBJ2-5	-	AIRDGQGERETQY
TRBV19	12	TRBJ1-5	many	ASSILGSNQPQH
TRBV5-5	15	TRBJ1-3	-	ASSSREGKVYGNTIY
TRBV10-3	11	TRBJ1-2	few	AISNHRIYGYT
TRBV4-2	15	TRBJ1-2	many	ASSLRDRLSANYGYT
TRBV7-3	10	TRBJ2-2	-	ASSRDYGELF
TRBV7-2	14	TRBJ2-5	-	ASSLELGGQQETQY
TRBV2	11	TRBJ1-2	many	ASRGRENYGYT
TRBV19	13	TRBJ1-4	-	ASSRKRLTNEKLF
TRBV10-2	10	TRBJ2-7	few	ASSESGTGQY
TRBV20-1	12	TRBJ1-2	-	SALGVGGDYGYT
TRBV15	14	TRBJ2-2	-	ATSSSVAGGTGELF
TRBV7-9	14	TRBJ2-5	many	ASSGRNQGRVETQY
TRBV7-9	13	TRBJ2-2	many	ASSLWAANTGELF
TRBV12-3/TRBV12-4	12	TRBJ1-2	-	AISRGQGNYGYT